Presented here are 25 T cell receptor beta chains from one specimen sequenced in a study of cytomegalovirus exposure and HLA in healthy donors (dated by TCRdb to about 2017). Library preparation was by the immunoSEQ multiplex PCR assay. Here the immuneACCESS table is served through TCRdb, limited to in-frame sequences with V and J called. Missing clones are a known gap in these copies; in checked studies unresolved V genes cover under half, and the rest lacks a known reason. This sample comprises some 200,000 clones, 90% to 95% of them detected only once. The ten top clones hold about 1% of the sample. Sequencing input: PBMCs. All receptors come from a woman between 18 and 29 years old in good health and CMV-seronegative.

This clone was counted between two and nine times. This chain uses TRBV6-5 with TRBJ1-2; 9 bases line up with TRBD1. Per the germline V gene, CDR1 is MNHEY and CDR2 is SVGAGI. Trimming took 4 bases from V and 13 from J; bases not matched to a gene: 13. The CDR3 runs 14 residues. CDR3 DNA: TGTGCCAGCAGTTCTCAACCGGGACAGGGATCGCCCACCTTC. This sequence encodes CASSSQPGQGSPTF.

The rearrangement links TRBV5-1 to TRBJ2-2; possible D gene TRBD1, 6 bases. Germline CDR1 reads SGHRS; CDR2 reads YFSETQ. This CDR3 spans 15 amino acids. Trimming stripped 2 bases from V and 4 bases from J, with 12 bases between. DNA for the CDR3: TGCGCCAGCAGCTTCCCCAGGGGTGGCACCGGGGAGCTGTTTTTT. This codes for CASSFPRGGTGELFF.

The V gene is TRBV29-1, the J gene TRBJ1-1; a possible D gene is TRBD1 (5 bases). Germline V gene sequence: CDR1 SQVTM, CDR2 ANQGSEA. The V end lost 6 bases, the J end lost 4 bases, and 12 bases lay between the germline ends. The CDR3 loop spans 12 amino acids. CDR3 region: CSVNGGVTEAFF. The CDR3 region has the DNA TGCAGCGTAAACGGGGGGGTCACTGAAGCTTTCTTT.

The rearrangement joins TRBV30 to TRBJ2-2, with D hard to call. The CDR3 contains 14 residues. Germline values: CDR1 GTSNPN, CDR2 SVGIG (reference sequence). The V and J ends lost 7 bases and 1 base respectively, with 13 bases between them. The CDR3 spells CASARRGNTGELFF. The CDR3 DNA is TGTGCCTCCGCAAGACGCGGGAACACCGGGGAGCTGTTTTTT.

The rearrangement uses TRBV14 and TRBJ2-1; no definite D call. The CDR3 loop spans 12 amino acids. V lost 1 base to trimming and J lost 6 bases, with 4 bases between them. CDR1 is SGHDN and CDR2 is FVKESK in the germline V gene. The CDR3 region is CASSQVLNEQFF. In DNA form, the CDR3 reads TGTGCCAGCAGCCAAGTCCTCAATGAGCAGTTCTTC.

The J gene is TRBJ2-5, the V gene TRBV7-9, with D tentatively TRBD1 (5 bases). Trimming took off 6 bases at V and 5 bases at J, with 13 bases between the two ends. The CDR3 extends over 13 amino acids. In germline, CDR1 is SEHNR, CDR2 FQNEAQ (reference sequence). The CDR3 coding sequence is TGTGCCAGCAGACAAGCCCCAGGGGAGACCCAGTACTTC. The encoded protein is CASRQAPGETQYF.

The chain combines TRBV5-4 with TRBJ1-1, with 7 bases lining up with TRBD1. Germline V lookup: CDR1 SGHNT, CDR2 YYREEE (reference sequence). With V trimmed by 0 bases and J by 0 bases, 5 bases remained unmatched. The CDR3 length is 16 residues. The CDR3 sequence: CASSLGSGTVNTEAFF. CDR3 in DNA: TGTGCCAGCAGCTTGGGATCCGGGACAGTGAACACTGAAGCTTTCTTT.

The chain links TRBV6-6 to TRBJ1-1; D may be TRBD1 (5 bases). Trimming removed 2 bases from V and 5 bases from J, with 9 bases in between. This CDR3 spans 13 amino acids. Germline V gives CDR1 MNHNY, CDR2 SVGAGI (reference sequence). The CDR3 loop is CASSYLRGTEAFF. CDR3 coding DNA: TGTGCCAGCAGTTACCTCCGGGGGACTGAAGCTTTCTTT.

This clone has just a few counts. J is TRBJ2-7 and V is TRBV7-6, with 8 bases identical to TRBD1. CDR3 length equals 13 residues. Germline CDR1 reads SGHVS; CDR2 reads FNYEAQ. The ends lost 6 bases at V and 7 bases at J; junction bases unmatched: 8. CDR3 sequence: CASSHAGGAEQYF. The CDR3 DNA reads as TGTGCCAGCAGTCACGCAGGGGGCGCAGAGCAGTACTTC. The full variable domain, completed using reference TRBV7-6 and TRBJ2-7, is GAGVSQSPRYKVTKRGQDVALRCDPISGHVSLYWYRQALGQGPEFLTYFNYEAQQDKSGLPNDRFSAERPEGSISTLTIQRTEQRDSAMYRCASSHAGGAEQYFGPGTRLTVT.

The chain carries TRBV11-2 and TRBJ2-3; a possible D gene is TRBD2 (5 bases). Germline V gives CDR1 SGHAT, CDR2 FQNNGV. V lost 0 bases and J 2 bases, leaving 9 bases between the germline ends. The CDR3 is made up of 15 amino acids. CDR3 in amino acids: CASSLDHGNTDTQYF. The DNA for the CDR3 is TGTGCCAGCAGCTTAGATCACGGGAACACAGATACGCAGTATTTT. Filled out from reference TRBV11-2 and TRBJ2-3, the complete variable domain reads EAGVAQSPRYKIIEKRQSVAFWCNPISGHATLYWYQQILGQGPKLLIQFQNNGVVDDSQLPKDRFSAERLKGVDSTLKIQPAKLEDSAVYLCASSLDHGNTDTQYFGPGTRLTVL.

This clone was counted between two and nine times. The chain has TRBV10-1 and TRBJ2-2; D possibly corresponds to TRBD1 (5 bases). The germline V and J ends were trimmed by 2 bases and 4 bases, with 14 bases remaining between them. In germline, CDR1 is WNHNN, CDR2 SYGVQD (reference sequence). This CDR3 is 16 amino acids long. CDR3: CASSETGRVGTGELFF. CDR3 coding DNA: TGCGCCAGCAGTGAGACAGGACGGGTTGGCACCGGGGAGCTGTTTTTT.

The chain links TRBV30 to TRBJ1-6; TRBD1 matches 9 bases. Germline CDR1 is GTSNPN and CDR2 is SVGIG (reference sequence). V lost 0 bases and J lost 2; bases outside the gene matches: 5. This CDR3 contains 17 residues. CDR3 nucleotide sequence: TGTGCCTGGAGTGTTTCGACAGGGGGGGCCTATAATTCACCCCTCCACTTT. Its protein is CAWSVSTGGAYNSPLHF.

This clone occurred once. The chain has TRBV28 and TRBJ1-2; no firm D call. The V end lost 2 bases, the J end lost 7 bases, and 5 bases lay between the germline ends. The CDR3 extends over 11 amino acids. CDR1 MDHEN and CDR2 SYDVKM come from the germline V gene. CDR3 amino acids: CASSLTGGYTF. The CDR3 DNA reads TGTGCCAGCAGTTTAACTGGTGGCTACACCTTC.

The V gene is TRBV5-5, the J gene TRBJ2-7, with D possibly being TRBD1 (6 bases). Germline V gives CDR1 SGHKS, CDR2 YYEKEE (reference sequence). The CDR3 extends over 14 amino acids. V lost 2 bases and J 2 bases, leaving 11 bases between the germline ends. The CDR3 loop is CASSLAQGPYEQYF. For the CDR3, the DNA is TGTGCCAGCAGCTTAGCACAGGGTCCCTACGAGCAGTACTTC.

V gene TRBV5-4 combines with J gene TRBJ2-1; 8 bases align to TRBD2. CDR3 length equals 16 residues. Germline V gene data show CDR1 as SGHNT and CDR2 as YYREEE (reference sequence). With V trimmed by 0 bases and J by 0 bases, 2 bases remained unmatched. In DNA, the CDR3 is TGTGCCAGCAGCTTGGTCCGGGAGGGCTCCTACAATGAGCAGTTCTTC. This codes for CASSLVREGSYNEQFF.

CDR3 sequence: CASSLAGLLTQYF. The CDR3 DNA reads TGTGCCAGCAGCTTGGCCGGACTCCTTACGCAGTATTTT. The chain employs TRBV5-4 and TRBJ2-3, with D possibly TRBD2 on 5 matching bases. The CDR3 spans 13 residues. Between the trimmed V and J ends, which lost 0 bases and 8 bases, there was a span of 10 bases. The germline V gene has CDR1 SGHNT and CDR2 YYREEE (reference sequence).

As DNA, the CDR3 is TGTGCCTGGGGGGGACAGGGAAGCTACTATGGCTACACCTTC. Protein sequence: CAWGGQGSYYGYTF. V gene TRBV30 combines with J gene TRBJ1-2, with TRBD1 matching over 9 bases. CDR1 and CDR2 from the germline V gene are GTSNPN and SVGIG (reference sequence). CDR3 length equals 14 residues. Germline trimming cut 5 bases from V and 3 bases from J; bases unmatched to any gene: 7. Looking up the rest from reference TRBV30 and TRBJ1-2 gives the full variable domain: SQTIHQWPATLVQPVGSPLSLECTVEGTSNPNLYWYRQAAGRGLQLLFYSVGIGQISSEVPQNLSASRPQDRQFILSSKKLLLSDSGFYLCAWGGQGSYYGYTFGSGTRLTVV.

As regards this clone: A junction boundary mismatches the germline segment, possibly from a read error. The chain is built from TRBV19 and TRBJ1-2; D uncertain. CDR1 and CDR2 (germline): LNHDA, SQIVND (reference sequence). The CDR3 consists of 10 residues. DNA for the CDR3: TGTGCCAGTAGTAACACAGTGGATTTGTTC. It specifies CASSNTVDLF.

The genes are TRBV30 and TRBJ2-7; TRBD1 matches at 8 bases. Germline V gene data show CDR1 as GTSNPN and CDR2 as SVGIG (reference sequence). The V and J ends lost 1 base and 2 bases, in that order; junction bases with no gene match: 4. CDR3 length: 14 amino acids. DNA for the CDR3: TGTGCCTGGAGTGCGGGACAGGTGGCCTACGAGCAGTACTTC. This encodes CAWSAGQVAYEQYF.

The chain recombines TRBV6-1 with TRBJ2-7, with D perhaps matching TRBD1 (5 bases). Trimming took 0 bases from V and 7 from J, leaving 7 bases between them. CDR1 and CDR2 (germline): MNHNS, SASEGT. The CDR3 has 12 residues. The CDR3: CASSEAGVEQYF. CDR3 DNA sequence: TGTGCCAGCAGTGAAGCAGGGGTTGAGCAGTACTTC.

DNA for the CDR3: TGTGCCTGGAGTTTTGGGACTAGCGGGAGTGTATCCTACAATGAGCAGTTCTTC. Protein: CAWSFGTSGSVSYNEQFF. The gene calls are TRBV30 and TRBJ2-1; 14 bases are a match to TRBD2. The CDR3 totals 18 residues. V shed 2 bases, J shed 1 base, and the junction held 7 bases outside the gene matches. CDR1 GTSNPN and CDR2 SVGIG come from the germline V gene (reference sequence).

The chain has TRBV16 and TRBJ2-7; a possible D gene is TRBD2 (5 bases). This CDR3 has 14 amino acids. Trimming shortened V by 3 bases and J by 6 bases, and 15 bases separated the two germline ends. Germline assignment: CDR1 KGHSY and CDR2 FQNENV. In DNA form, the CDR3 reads TGTGCCAGCAGCCAGCGAGCTGACTACGCCGAGCAGTACTTC. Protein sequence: CASSQRADYAEQYF.

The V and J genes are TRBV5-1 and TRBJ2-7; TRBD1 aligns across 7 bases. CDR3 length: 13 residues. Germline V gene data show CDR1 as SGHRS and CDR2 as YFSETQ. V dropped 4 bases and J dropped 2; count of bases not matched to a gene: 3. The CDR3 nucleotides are TGCGCCAGCAGCCCGGGACAGACCTACGAGCAGTACTTC. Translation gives CASSPGQTYEQYF.

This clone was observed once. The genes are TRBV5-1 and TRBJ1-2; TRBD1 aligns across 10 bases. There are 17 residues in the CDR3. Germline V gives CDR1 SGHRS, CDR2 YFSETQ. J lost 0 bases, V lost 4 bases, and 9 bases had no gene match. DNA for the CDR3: TGCGCCAGCAGCACAGGGACAGGGGACTTGTCTAACTATGGCTACACCTTC. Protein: CASSTGTGDLSNYGYTF.

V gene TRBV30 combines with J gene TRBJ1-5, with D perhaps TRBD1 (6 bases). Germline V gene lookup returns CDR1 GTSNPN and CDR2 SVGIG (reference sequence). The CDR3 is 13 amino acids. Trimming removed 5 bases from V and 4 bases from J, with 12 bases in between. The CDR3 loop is CAWGGQMNQPQHF. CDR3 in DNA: TGTGCCTGGGGAGGACAGATGAATCAGCCCCAGCATTTT.